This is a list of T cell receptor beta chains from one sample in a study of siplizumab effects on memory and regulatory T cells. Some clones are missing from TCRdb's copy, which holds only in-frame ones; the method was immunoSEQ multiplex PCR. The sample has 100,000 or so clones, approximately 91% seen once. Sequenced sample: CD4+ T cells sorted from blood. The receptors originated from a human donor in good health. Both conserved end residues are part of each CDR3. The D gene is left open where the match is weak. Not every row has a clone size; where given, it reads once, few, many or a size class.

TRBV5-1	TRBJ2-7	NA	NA	CASSGTGAGYEQYF	TGCGCCAGCAGCGGAACAGGAGCAGGCTACGAGCAGTACTTC
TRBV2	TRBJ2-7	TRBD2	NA	CASSGGAGVYEQYF	TGTGCCAGCAGTGGAGGGGCGGGGGTCTACGAGCAGTACTTC
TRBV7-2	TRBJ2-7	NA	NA	CASSLGPWGRGAYEQYF	TGTGCCAGCAGCTTAGGCCCGTGGGGCAGGGGAGCCTACGAGCAGTACTTC
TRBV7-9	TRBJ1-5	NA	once	CASSLNSAGKGQPQHF	TGTGCCAGCAGCTTAAATTCAGCTGGGAAGGGTCAGCCCCAGCATTTT
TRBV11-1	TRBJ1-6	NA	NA	CASSLKAASYNSPLHF	TGTGCCAGCAGCTTGAAGGCCGCCTCCTATAATTCACCCCTCCACTTT
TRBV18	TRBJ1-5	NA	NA	CASSLPETEYSNQPQHF	TGTGCCAGCTCACTACCAGAGACAGAATACAGCAATCAGCCCCAGCATTTT
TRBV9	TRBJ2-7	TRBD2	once	CASSPLGSGATYEQYF	TGTGCCAGCAGCCCCCTTGGTAGCGGGGCAACCTACGAGCAGTACTTC
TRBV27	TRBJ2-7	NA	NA	CASTTSAEQYF	TGTGCCAGCACAACTTCGGCCGAGCAGTACTTC
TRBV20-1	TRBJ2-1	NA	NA	CSASLSEQFF	TGCAGTGCTAGTTTGAGTGAGCAGTTCTTC
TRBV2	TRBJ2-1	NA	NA	CASKTRDEQFF	TGTGCCAGCAAAACTAGGGATGAGCAGTTCTTC
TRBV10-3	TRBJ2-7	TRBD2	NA	CAIGGEGTYEQYF	TGTGCCATCGGAGGGGAGGGCACCTACGAGCAGTACTTC
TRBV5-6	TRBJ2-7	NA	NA	CASSLGDYEQYF	TGTGCCAGCAGCTTGGGGGACTACGAGCAGTACTTC
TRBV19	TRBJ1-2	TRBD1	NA	CASSENRGVGYTF	TGTGCCAGTAGTGAGAACAGGGGGGTTGGCTACACCTTC
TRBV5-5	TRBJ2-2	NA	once	CASSPHPGELFF	TGTGCCAGCAGCCCACACCCCGGGGAGCTGTTTTTT
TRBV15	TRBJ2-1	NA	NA	CATSRGGQGHSYNEQFF	TGTGCCACCAGCAGAGGGGGGCAGGGGCACTCCTACAATGAGCAGTTCTTC
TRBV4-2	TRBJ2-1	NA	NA	CASSQAHEQFF	TGTGCCAGCAGCCAAGCTCATGAGCAGTTCTTC
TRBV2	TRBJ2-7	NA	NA	CASSEDFPYEQYF	TGTGCCAGCAGCGAGGACTTCCCCTACGAGCAGTACTTC
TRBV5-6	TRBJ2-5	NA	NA	CASTLKTDFRGETQYF	TGTGCCAGCACCTTAAAGACGGACTTCCGAGGGGAGACCCAGTACTTC
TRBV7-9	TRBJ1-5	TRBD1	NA	CASSLGDRGSNQPQHF	TGTGCCAGCAGCTTAGGGGACAGGGGGAGCAATCAGCCCCAGCATTTT
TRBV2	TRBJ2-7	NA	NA	CAGSPTGEQYF	TGTGCCGGCAGCCCTACGGGCGAGCAGTACTTC
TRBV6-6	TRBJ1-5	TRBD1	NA	CASSLGGPNQPQHF	TGTGCCAGCAGTCTAGGGGGCCCGAATCAGCCCCAGCATTTT
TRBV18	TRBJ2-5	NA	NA	CASSTSQFSTVEETQYF	TGTGCCAGCTCAACATCCCAATTTTCGACGGTGGAAGAGACCCAGTACTTC
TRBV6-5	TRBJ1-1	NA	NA	CASSGGVVKNTEAFF	TGTGCCAGCTCGGGGGGGGTCGTAAAGAACACTGAAGCTTTCTTT
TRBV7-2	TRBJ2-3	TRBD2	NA	CASSPRLAGASDTQYF	TGTGCCAGCAGCCCCCGACTAGCGGGGGCATCAGATACGCAGTATTTT
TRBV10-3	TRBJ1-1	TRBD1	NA	CAITTGGEDTEAFF	TGTGCCATCACTACAGGGGGCGAGGATACTGAAGCTTTCTTT
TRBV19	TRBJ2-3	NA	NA	CASRIHSTDTQYF	TGTGCCAGTAGAATTCATAGCACAGATACGCAGTATTTT
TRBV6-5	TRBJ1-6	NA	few	CASSRTEIAPLHF	TGTGCCAGCAGTCGGACGGAGATTGCTCCCCTCCACTTT
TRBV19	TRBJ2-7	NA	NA	CASSIVFSSYEQYF	TGTGCCAGTAGTATAGTTTTCAGTTCCTACGAGCAGTACTTC
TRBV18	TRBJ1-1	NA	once	CASSQRRVAILNTEAFF	TGTGCCAGCTCACAAAGGAGGGTAGCGATTTTGAACACTGAAGCTTTCTTT
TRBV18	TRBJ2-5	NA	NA	CASSPRKGSTKETQYF	TGTGCCAGCTCACCACGAAAGGGCAGCACCAAGGAGACCCAGTACTTC
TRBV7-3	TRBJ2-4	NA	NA	CASSSRPGWDIQYF	TGTGCCAGCAGCTCTAGACCTGGTTGGGACATTCAGTACTTC
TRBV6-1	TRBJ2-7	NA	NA	CASKVIYEQYF	TGTGCCAGCAAGGTCATCTACGAGCAGTACTTC
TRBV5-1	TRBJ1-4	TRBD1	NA	CASSKGQATNEKLFF	TGCGCCAGCAGCAAGGGACAGGCAACTAATGAAAAACTGTTTTTT
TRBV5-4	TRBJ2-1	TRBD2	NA	CASSPWTSGYNEQFF	TGTGCCAGCAGCCCCTGGACTAGCGGCTACAATGAGCAGTTCTTC
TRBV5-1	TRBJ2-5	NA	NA	CASSLVDGQETQYF	TGCGCCAGCAGCTTGGTTGACGGTCAGGAGACCCAGTACTTC
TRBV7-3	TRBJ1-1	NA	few	CASSLSRNTEAFF	TGTGCCAGCAGCTTATCCAGGAACACTGAAGCTTTCTTT
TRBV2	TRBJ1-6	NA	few	CASSELGASNSPLHF	TGTGCCAGCAGTGAGCTGGGGGCTAGTAATTCACCCCTCCACTTT